These T cell receptor beta chains were read from a single sample in a study of early T cells in non-severe SARS-CoV-2 infection. TCRdb recomputed calls from the 5' RACE reads with MiXCR, one row per CDR3 protein. The sample lists 45,000 to 55,000 distinct CDR3 sequences, 6.2% occurring once. Input material: whole blood. Every receptor here comes from an adult who was a healthcare worker with PCR-confirmed SARS-CoV-2 infection or an uninfected control (not recorded which). The CDR3 runs from the conserved cysteine through the conserved F or W. D genes are given only for firm matches. Size tells how often a clone was seen (once, few, many) or the class of an expanded clone, and some rows leave it out.

D gene: -
J gene: TRBJ1-5
V gene: TRBV20-1
clone size: many
CDR3 DNA: TGCAGTGCCGACCTGGGCGGGGGGCTCGGCAATCAGCCCCAGCATTTT
CDR3 protein: CSADLGGGLGNQPQHF

D gene: TRBD1
J gene: TRBJ2-4
V gene: TRBV19
clone size: many
CDR3 DNA: TGTGCCAGTAGTCCGGGACAGGGGGTTAACATTCAGTACTTC
CDR3 protein: CASSPGQGVNIQYF

D gene: -
J gene: TRBJ2-1
V gene: TRBV24-1
clone size: many
CDR3 DNA: TGTGCCACCAGTGATTTGCGTGGGCCGGCCTACAATGAGCAGTTCTTC
CDR3 protein: CATSDLRGPAYNEQFF

D gene: -
J gene: TRBJ1-4
V gene: TRBV11-3
clone size: many
CDR3 DNA: TGTGCCAGCAGCCAACACCGGACAACTAATGAAAAACTGTTTTTT
CDR3 protein: CASSQHRTTNEKLFF

D gene: -
J gene: TRBJ2-7
V gene: TRBV4-3
clone size: many
CDR3 DNA: TGCGCCAGCAGCCAAGATTGGCGGTACGAGCAGTACTTC
CDR3 protein: CASSQDWRYEQYF

D gene: -
J gene: TRBJ1-2
V gene: TRBV7-2
clone size: many
CDR3 DNA: TGTGCCAGCAGCTTAGGGGCAGGCGACTATGGCTACACCTTC
CDR3 protein: CASSLGAGDYGYTF

D gene: -
J gene: TRBJ2-1
V gene: TRBV7-3
clone size: -
CDR3 DNA: TGTGCCAGCAGCTCTGCCCCGGGGATCGCCTACAATGAGCAGTTCTTC
CDR3 protein: CASSSAPGIAYNEQFF

D gene: -
J gene: TRBJ1-1
V gene: TRBV12-3/TRBV12-4
clone size: many
CDR3 DNA: TGTGCCAGCAGTTCGGGCCCTGGTACTGAAGCTTTCTTT
CDR3 protein: CASSSGPGTEAFF

D gene: -
J gene: TRBJ1-4
V gene: TRBV4-1
clone size: many
CDR3 DNA: TGCGCCAGCAGCCAAGAGGAAAAACTGTTTTTT
CDR3 protein: CASSQEEKLFF

D gene: TRBD2
J gene: TRBJ2-1
V gene: TRBV5-4
clone size: -
CDR3 DNA: TGTGCCAGCAACTACGGGGGGGAGTACAATGAGCAGTTCTTC
CDR3 protein: CASNYGGEYNEQFF

D gene: TRBD2
J gene: TRBJ2-1
V gene: TRBV14
clone size: many
CDR3 DNA: TGTGCCAGCAGCCAAGATCAAGGACTAGCGGGGACCCATGAGCAGTTCTTC
CDR3 protein: CASSQDQGLAGTHEQFF

D gene: TRBD2
J gene: TRBJ2-5
V gene: TRBV7-3
clone size: few
CDR3 DNA: TGTGCCAGCAGCTTATCGGGTAGCGGGGGTGGTCAAGAGACCCAGTACTTC
CDR3 protein: CASSLSGSGGGQETQYF

D gene: -
J gene: TRBJ1-2
V gene: TRBV7-2
clone size: many
CDR3 DNA: TGTGCCAGCAGCTCCCAGATGAACTATGGCTACACCTTC
CDR3 protein: CASSSQMNYGYTF

D gene: -
J gene: TRBJ2-1
V gene: TRBV7-2
clone size: many
CDR3 DNA: TGTGCCAGCAGCTTAGTCCCAGGGCCCTCCTTCAATGAGCAGTTCTTC
CDR3 protein: CASSLVPGPSFNEQFF

D gene: -
J gene: TRBJ1-6
V gene: TRBV4-3
clone size: -
CDR3 DNA: TGCGCCAGCAGCCAAGACAGTAACGCTTCACCCCTCCACTTT
CDR3 protein: CASSQDSNASPLHF

D gene: -
J gene: TRBJ1-1
V gene: TRBV4-3
clone size: many
CDR3 DNA: TGCGCCAGCAGCCCGAGATGGTTGGGGAACACTGAAGCTTTCTTT
CDR3 protein: CASSPRWLGNTEAFF

D gene: -
J gene: TRBJ2-3
V gene: TRBV6-6
clone size: -
CDR3 DNA: TGTGCCAGCAATGCAGGGACGACAGATACGCAGTATTTT
CDR3 protein: CASNAGTTDTQYF

D gene: -
J gene: TRBJ2-7
V gene: TRBV5-8
clone size: many
CDR3 DNA: TGTGCCAGCAACCTTGTACGTGGAGCACGCTACTACGAGCAGTACTTC
CDR3 protein: CASNLVRGARYYEQYF

D gene: -
J gene: TRBJ2-5
V gene: TRBV15
clone size: -
CDR3 DNA: TGTGCCACCAGCAAAGCAGGAGGAACCCCGGGGGCCCAGTACTTC
CDR3 protein: CATSKAGGTPGAQYF

D gene: TRBD1
J gene: TRBJ1-4
V gene: TRBV15
clone size: -
CDR3 DNA: TGTGCCACCAGCAGAGTAGCAGGGGGCACAACTAATGAAAAACTGTTTTTT
CDR3 protein: CATSRVAGGTTNEKLFF

D gene: TRBD1
J gene: TRBJ2-7
V gene: TRBV12-3/TRBV12-4
clone size: many
CDR3 DNA: TGTGCCAGCAGTTTAGCCCGGGGACAGGCGGCGTACTTC
CDR3 protein: CASSLARGQAAYF

D gene: TRBD2
J gene: TRBJ2-5
V gene: TRBV12-3/TRBV12-4
clone size: -
CDR3 DNA: TGTGCCAGCAGTGGAGCAGAGCGGGGGGGCCGAGAGACCCAGTACTTC
CDR3 protein: CASSGAERGGRETQYF

D gene: TRBD2
J gene: TRBJ2-3
V gene: TRBV11-2
clone size: -
CDR3 DNA: TGTGCCAGCAGCCGTTCGGGGGGGAGACCAGATACGCAGTATTTT
CDR3 protein: CASSRSGGRPDTQYF

D gene: TRBD1
J gene: TRBJ2-5
V gene: TRBV18
clone size: many
CDR3 DNA: TGTGCCAGCTCCACGGACAGGTACCAAGAGACCCAGTACTTC
CDR3 protein: CASSTDRYQETQYF

D gene: TRBD2
J gene: TRBJ2-7
V gene: TRBV12-3/TRBV12-4
clone size: -
CDR3 DNA: TGTGCCAGCAGTCGTACGAGAGGGCTTGTGACTAGCGGGGGGCGGCCCTACGAGCAGTACTTC
CDR3 protein: CASSRTRGLVTSGGRPYEQYF

D gene: -
J gene: TRBJ1-2
V gene: TRBV29-1
clone size: many
CDR3 DNA: TGCAGCGTAGCCGGGACGGGGAACTATGGCTACACCTTC
CDR3 protein: CSVAGTGNYGYTF

D gene: -
J gene: TRBJ2-1
V gene: TRBV12-3/TRBV12-4
clone size: many
CDR3 DNA: TGTGCCAGCAGTCCGCTAGGTTTCTCCTACAATGAGCAGTTCTTC
CDR3 protein: CASSPLGFSYNEQFF

D gene: TRBD2
J gene: TRBJ2-7
V gene: TRBV10-2
clone size: -
CDR3 DNA: TGCGCCAGCAGTGAGTGGCTAGCGGGCCGTGGCTACGAGCAGTACTTC
CDR3 protein: CASSEWLAGRGYEQYF

D gene: TRBD1
J gene: TRBJ2-1
V gene: TRBV11-1
clone size: many
CDR3 DNA: TGTGCCAGCAGCTTAGTGACAGGGAAGGACTACAATGAGCAGTTCTTC
CDR3 protein: CASSLVTGKDYNEQFF